This is a list of T cell receptor beta chains from one sample in a study of T cells in Graves' hyperthyroidism and ophthalmopathy. Via MiXCR, TCRdb re-called the multiplex PCR reads, giving one row per CDR3 protein. The sample yields approximately 520,000 distinct CDR3 sequences, approximately 24% seen once. The sample was blood. These receptors all come from a woman aged 25 to 39 with Graves' ophthalmopathy. CDR3s include the opening cysteine and the closing phenylalanine or tryptophan. The D gene is left open where the match is weak. A clone size is listed for some rows: how often the clone was seen (once, few, many), or a class if it is expanded.

>-|many|TRBJ1-2|TRBV11-3
CASNGRRGGYTF
TGTGCCAGCAACGGACGGAGAGGTGGCTACACCTTC
>TRBD1|few|TRBJ2-5|TRBV15
CATSTTGEGETQYF
TGTGCCACCAGCACCACAGGGGAAGGGGAGACCCAGTACTTC
>-|-|TRBJ1-1|TRBV6-1
CASSKPSGATTEAFF
TGTGCCAGCAGTAAACCATCAGGGGCTACAACAGAAGCTTTCTTT
>-|-|TRBJ2-7|TRBV19
CASSMEMVGGAWHYEQYF
TGTGCCAGTAGTATGGAAATGGTAGGGGGGGCGTGGCACTACGAGCAGTACTTC
>TRBD2|-|TRBJ2-7|TRBV4-2
CASSQESGTSAEQYF
TGTGCCAGCAGCCAAGAATCCGGGACTAGCGCTGAGCAGTACTTC
>TRBD1|many|TRBJ2-7|TRBV4-3
CASSQERGTGNLYEQYF
TGCGCCAGCAGCCAAGAAAGAGGGACAGGGAACCTTTACGAGCAGTACTTC
>-|many|TRBJ1-2|TRBV6-5
CASSYSVGQQANYGYTF
TGTGCCAGCAGTTACTCGGTTGGACAGCAGGCCAACTATGGCTACACCTTC
>-|many|TRBJ2-4|TRBV7-9
CASSPRTDKNIQYF
TGTGCCAGCAGCCCAAGGACAGATAAAAACATTCAGTACTTC
>-|once|TRBJ2-5|TRBV7-2
CASSPSRAQETQYF
TGTGCCAGCAGCCCAAGTAGGGCGCAAGAGACCCAGTACTTC
>TRBD1|many|TRBJ1-1|TRBV19
CAAYTGGHTEAFF
TGTGCCGCCTACACAGGGGGCCACACTGAAGCTTTCTTT
>-|many|TRBJ2-2|TRBV2
CAGRAGQGGYGELFF
TGTGCCGGAAGGGCCGGACAGGGAGGGTACGGGGAGCTGTTTTTT
>-|-|TRBJ1-1|TRBV12-3/TRBV12-4
CASTYPLGTEAFF
TGTGCCAGCACCTACCCACTGGGCACTGAAGCTTTCTTT
>-|many|TRBJ1-3|TRBV4-1
CASSRAVPGNTIYF
TGCGCCAGCAGCCGGGCTGTCCCGGGAAACACCATATATTTT
>TRBD2|few|TRBJ2-7|TRBV6-1
CASSPGRGVYEQYF
TGTGCCAGCAGCCCGGGGCGGGGGGTTTACGAGCAGTACTTC
>-|many|TRBJ1-1|TRBV19
CASSMTVLGEAFF
TGTGCCAGTAGTATGACAGTGCTCGGGGAAGCTTTCTTT
>TRBD2|-|TRBJ2-5|TRBV12-3/TRBV12-4
CASSPGLAAQETQYF
TGTGCCAGCAGTCCGGGACTAGCGGCGCAAGAGACCCAGTACTTC
>-|-|TRBJ1-5|TRBV19
CASSIGEGVYSNQPQHF
TGTGCCAGTAGTATAGGGGAGGGGGTCTATAGCAATCAGCCCCAGCATTTT
>TRBD1|few|TRBJ1-2|TRBV28
CASSSETGRRNGYTF
TGTGCCAGCAGTTCAGAGACAGGGAGGAGGAATGGCTACACCTTC
>TRBD1|-|TRBJ1-1|TRBV12-3/TRBV12-4
CASRNKGQGIIPEAFF
TGTGCCAGCAGGAATAAGGGACAGGGAATTATCCCTGAAGCTTTCTTT
>-|many|TRBJ2-5|TRBV6-5
CASVSQGIAETQYF
TGTGCCAGCGTTTCTCAGGGTATTGCGGAGACCCAGTACTTC
>-|many|TRBJ1-1|TRBV9
CASSVDQVNTEAFF
TGTGCCAGCAGCGTAGACCAGGTGAACACTGAAGCTTTCTTT
>-|many|TRBJ2-7|TRBV28
CASSLYFRGDYEQYF
TGTGCCAGCAGTTTGTATTTCAGGGGGGACTACGAGCAGTACTTC
>-|many|TRBJ1-2|TRBV11-1
CASSRNDRLYGYTF
TGTGCCAGCAGCCGAAACGACAGGCTTTATGGCTACACCTTC
>TRBD2|many|TRBJ2-5|TRBV18
CASSPPAAGAQETQYF
TGTGCCAGCTCACCACCAGCAGCGGGGGCCCAAGAGACCCAGTACTTC
>-|once|TRBJ1-2|TRBV7-9
CASSFGNIVPYGYTF
TGTGCCAGCAGCTTTGGGAACATAGTTCCTTATGGCTACACCTTC
>-|-|TRBJ1-3|TRBV30
CAWKRSGNTIYF
TGTGCCTGGAAGAGATCTGGAAACACCATATATTTT
>-|-|TRBJ2-7|TRBV5-1
CASSLDLLAVGNEQYF
TGCGCCAGCAGCTTGGATCTACTAGCAGTAGGGAACGAGCAGTACTTC
>TRBD1|many|TRBJ1-1|TRBV6-1
CASSERGGAGGDEAFF
TGTGCCAGCAGTGAAAGGGGGGGCGCAGGGGGTGATGAAGCTTTCTTT
>-|many|TRBJ1-2|TRBV6-1
CASSSRGGDYGYTF
TGTGCCAGCAGCTCCAGGGGAGGGGACTATGGCTACACCTTC
>-|many|TRBJ2-7|TRBV19
CASNQGQLYEQYF
TGTGCCAGTAACCAGGGTCAGCTCTACGAGCAGTACTTC
>-|many|TRBJ1-1|TRBV6-2/TRBV6-3
CASSYTGTEAFF
TGTGCCAGCAGTTACACAGGGACTGAAGCTTTCTTT
>-|-|TRBJ1-5|TRBV2
CASSDARENQPQHF
TGTGCCAGCAGTGATGCCAGGGAGAATCAGCCCCAGCATTTT
>-|-|TRBJ1-1|TRBV28
CASSLVREACF
TGTGCCAGCAGTTTAGTCAGGGAAGCTTGCTTT
>TRBD1|-|TRBJ2-5|TRBV11-2
CASSSHGRQGHRETQYF
TGTGCCAGCAGCTCACACGGGAGACAGGGGCACCGAGAGACCCAGTACTTC
>-|-|TRBJ1-3|TRBV12-3/TRBV12-4
CASSLFRPSSGNTIYF
TGTGCCAGCAGTTTATTCCGACCTAGCTCTGGAAACACCATATATTTT
>TRBD1|few|TRBJ1-3|TRBV18
CASSRTGDRSGNTIYF
TGTGCCAGCTCGCGGACAGGGGACCGCTCTGGAAACACCATATATTTT
>TRBD2|few|TRBJ2-1|TRBV19
CASSIDRASGGYNEQFF
TGTGCCAGTAGTATAGATCGGGCTAGCGGGGGCTACAATGAGCAGTTCTTC
>-|many|TRBJ2-7|TRBV6-2/TRBV6-3
CASSYQGGSYEQYF
TGTGCCAGCAGTTACCAGGGCGGCTCCTACGAGCAGTACTTC
>-|-|TRBJ2-7|TRBV20-1
CSARAPQGTEQYF
TGCAGTGCTAGAGCCCCGCAGGGGACCGAGCAGTACTTC
>-|-|TRBJ1-1|TRBV20-1
CSARGDKGNTEAFF
TGCAGTGCTAGAGGGGACAAGGGGAACACTGAAGCTTTCTTT
>-|many|TRBJ1-1|TRBV2
CASSDLRQAEAFF
TGTGCCAGCAGTGACTTGCGACAGGCTGAAGCTTTCTTT
>-|-|TRBJ2-7|TRBV7-9
CASSGRLGYEQYF
TGTGCCAGCAGCGGACGGTTGGGGTACGAGCAGTACTTC
>-|many|TRBJ1-3|TRBV18
CASSPTSGTDAGNTIYF
TGTGCCAGCTCACCGACGTCCGGGACTGATGCTGGAAACACCATATATTTT
>-|many|TRBJ2-5|TRBV30
CAWSPAEETQYF
TGTGCCTGGAGCCCAGCGGAAGAGACCCAGTACTTC
>-|few|TRBJ2-7|TRBV11-2
CASSFLWKGLPGSEQYF
TGTGCCAGCAGCTTTTTGTGGAAAGGCCTCCCCGGGTCCGAGCAGTACTTC
>TRBD1|-|TRBJ1-2|TRBV20-1
CSALRTGGGYGYTF
TGCAGTGCTCTGCGGACAGGGGGCGGCTATGGCTACACCTTC
>-|-|TRBJ1-5|TRBV24-1
CATSPKGRSQPQHF
TGTGCCACCAGCCCGAAGGGTCGAAGTCAGCCCCAGCATTTT
>TRBD1|many|TRBJ2-7|TRBV2
CASRRLRDSAYEQYF
TGTGCCAGCAGGCGCCTCCGGGACAGTGCCTACGAGCAGTACTTC
>-|many|TRBJ1-5|TRBV28
CASRGGGNQPQHF
TGTGCCAGCAGGGGAGGGGGCAATCAGCCCCAGCATTTT
>-|many|TRBJ2-7|TRBV28
CASSLLILGYEQYF
TGTGCCAGCAGTTTACTAATCTTGGGGTACGAGCAGTACTTC
>-|many|TRBJ1-1|TRBV19
CASSTGYTEAFF
TGTGCCAGTAGTACAGGTTACACTGAAGCTTTCTTT
>-|-|TRBJ1-3|TRBV5-1
CASSFSGTKGSGNTIYF
TGCGCCAGCAGCTTCTCCGGGACAAAGGGATCTGGAAACACCATATATTTT
>-|-|TRBJ1-2|TRBV28
CASQRGPGYTF
TGTGCCAGCCAAAGGGGACCTGGCTACACCTTC
>TRBD1|many|TRBJ1-2|TRBV20-1
CSAKPDSTGAYGYTF
TGCAGTGCTAAACCGGACTCGACAGGGGCCTATGGCTACACCTTC
>-|many|TRBJ1-1|TRBV3-1
CASSQEPPKEAFF
TGTGCCAGCAGCCAAGAACCCCCCAAGGAGGCTTTCTTT